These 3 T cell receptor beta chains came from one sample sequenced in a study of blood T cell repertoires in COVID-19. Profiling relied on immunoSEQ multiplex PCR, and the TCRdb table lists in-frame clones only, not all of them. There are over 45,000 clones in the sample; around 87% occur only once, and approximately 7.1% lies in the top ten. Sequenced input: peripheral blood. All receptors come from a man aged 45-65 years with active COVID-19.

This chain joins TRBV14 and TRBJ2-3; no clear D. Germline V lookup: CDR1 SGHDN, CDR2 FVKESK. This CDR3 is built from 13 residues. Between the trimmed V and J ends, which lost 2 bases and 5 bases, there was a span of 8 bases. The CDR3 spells CASSQSARDTQYF. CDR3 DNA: TGTGCCAGCAGCCAATCTGCGAGAGATACGCAGTATTTT.

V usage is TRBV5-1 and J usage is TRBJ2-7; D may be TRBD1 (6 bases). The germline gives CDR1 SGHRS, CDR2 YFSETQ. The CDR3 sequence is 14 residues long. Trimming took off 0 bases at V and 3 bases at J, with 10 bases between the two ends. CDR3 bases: TGCGCCAGCAGCTTGGGACAGGCCAACTACGAGCAGTACTTC. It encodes CASSLGQANYEQYF.

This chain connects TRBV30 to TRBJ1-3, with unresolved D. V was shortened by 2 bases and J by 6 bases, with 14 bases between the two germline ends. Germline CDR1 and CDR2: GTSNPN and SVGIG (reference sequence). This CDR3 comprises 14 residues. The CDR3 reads CAWSPQEFINTIYF. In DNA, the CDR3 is TGTGCCTGGAGTCCGCAGGAATTTATAAACACCATATATTTT.